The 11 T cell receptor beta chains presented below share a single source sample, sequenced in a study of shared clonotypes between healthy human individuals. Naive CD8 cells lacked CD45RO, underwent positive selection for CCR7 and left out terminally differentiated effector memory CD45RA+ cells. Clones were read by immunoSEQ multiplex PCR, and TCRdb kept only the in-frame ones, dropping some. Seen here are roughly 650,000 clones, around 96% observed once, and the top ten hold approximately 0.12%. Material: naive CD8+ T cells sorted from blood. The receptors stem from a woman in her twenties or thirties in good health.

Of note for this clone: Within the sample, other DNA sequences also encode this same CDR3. The DNA of the CDR3 is TGTGCCAGCAGCCCCACTGGGTACGAGCAGTACTTC. Its protein product is CASSPTGYEQYF. J is TRBJ2-7 and V is TRBV7-9; D ambiguous. The CDR3 contains 12 residues. Germline V lookup: CDR1 SEHNR, CDR2 FQNEAQ (reference sequence). V shed 5 bases and J shed 4 bases, with 9 bases lying between them.

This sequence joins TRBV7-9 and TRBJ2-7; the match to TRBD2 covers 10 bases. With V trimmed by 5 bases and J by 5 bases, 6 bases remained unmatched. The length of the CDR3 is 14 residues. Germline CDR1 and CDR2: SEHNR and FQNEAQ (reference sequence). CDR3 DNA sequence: TGTGCCAGCAGCCAAACCGGGACTAGCGACGAGCAGTACTTC. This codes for CASSQTGTSDEQYF.

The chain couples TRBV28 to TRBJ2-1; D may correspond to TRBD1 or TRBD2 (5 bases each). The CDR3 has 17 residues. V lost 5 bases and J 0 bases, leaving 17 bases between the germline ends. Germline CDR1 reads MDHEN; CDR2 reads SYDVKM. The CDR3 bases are TGTGCCAGCAGTGACCCGGGACCGCCGAGCTCCTACAATGAGCAGTTCTTC. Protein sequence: CASSDPGPPSSYNEQFF. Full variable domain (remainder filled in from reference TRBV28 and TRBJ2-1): DVKVTQSSRYLVKRTGEKVFLECVQDMDHENMFWYRQDPGLGLRLIYFSYDVKMKEKGDIPEGYSVSREKKERFSLILESASTNQTSMYLCASSDPGPPSSYNEQFFGPGTRLTVL.

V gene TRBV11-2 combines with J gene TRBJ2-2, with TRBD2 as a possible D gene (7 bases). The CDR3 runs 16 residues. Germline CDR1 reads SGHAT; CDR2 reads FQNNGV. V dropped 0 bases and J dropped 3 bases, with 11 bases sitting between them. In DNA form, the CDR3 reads TGTGCCAGCAGCTTAGAAGGGAGGGGGGACACCGGGGAGCTGTTTTTT. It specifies CASSLEGRGDTGELFF.

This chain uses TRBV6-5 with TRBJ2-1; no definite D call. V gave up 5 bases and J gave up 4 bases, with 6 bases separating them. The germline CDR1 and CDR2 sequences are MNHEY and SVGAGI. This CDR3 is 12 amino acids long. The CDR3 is CASSDTYNEQFF. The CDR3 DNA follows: TGTGCCAGCAGTGACACGTACAATGAGCAGTTCTTC.

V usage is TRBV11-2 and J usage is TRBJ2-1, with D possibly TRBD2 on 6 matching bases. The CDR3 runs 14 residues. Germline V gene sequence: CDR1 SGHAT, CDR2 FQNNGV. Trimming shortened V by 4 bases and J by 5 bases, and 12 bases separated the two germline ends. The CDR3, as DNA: TGTGCCAGCAGCTCAATGGGAGGCCACAATGAGCAGTTCTTC. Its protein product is CASSSMGGHNEQFF.

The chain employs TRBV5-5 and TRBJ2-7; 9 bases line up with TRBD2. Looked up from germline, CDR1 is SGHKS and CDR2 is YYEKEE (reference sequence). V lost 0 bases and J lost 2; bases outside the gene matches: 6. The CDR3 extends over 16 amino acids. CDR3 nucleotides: TGTGCCAGCAGCTTGGAGGGTCTAGCGGGGACCTACGAGCAGTACTTC. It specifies CASSLEGLAGTYEQYF.

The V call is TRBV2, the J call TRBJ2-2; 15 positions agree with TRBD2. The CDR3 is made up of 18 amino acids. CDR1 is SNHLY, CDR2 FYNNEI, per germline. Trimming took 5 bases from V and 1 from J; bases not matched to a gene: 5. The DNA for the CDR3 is TGTGCCAGCAGTCTTGGACTAGCGGGAGGGTTGAACACCGGGGAGCTGTTTTTT. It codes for CASSLGLAGGLNTGELFF. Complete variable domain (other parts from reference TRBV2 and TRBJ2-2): EPEVTQTPSHQVTQMGQEVILRCVPISNHLYFYWYRQILGQKVEFLVSFYNNEISEKSEIFDDQFSVERPDGSNFTLKIRSTKLEDSAMYFCASSLGLAGGLNTGELFFGEGSRLTVL.

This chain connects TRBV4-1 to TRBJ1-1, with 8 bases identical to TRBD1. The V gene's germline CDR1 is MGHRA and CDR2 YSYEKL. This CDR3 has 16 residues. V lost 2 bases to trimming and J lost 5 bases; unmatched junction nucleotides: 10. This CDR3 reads CASSQPRQGKSTEAFF. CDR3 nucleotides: TGCGCCAGCAGCCAACCCCGACAGGGGAAATCAACTGAAGCTTTCTTT.

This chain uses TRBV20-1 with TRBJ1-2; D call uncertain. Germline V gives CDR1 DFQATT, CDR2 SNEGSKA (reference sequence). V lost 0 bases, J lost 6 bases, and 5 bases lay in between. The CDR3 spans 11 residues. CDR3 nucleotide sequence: TGCAGTGCTAGAGAGAGGCATGGCTACACCTTC. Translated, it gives CSARERHGYTF.

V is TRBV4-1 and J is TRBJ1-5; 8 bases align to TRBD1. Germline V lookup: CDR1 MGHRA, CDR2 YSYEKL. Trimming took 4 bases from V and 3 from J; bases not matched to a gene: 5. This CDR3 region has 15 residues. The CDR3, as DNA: TGCGCCAGCAGCCCCCGGGACAGGTACAATCAGCCCCAGCATTTT. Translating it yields CASSPRDRYNQPQHF.